The sequence of this T cell receptor (beta chain) was determined in a study of blood T cell repertoires in COVID-19. Study summary: The samples span acute and convalescent COVID-19 from the United States, Italy and Spain.

The V gene's germline CDR1 is MDHEN and CDR2 SYDVKM. This CDR3 has 14 amino acids. With 7 bases clipped from V and 8 bases from J, the junction kept 7 bases outside the gene matches. Sequencing was performed with immunoSEQ multiplex PCR; in TCRdb, only in-frame clones are kept and a portion is missing. This table holds a few hundred thousand clones, around 87% found once. The sequencing sample was made of peripheral blood. This clonotype originated in a woman between 50 and 59 years old with acute or convalescent COVID-19. The gene calls are TRBV28 and TRBJ1-6, with TRBD1 matching over 8 bases. This CDR3 is CASTSTGVDSPLHF. The DNA for the CDR3 is TGTGCCAGCACCTCGACAGGGGTAGATTCACCCCTCCACTTT.